This T cell receptor (beta chain) emerged from a study of T cell responses to AZD1222 COVID-19 vaccine. Note on this clone: Its antigen is still unknown.

V lost 3 bases to trimming and J lost 1 base, with 8 bases between them. This CDR3 is built from 14 residues. CDR1 is LNHDA and CDR2 is SQIVND in the germline V gene (reference sequence). The protocol was immunoSEQ multiplex PCR, while the TCRdb copy is restricted to in-frame clones and leaves out a portion. The sample gives some 100,000 clones, about 86% of which show up once; 9% to 15% is in the top ten. General observations from the study: Vaccination with two AZD1222 doses was followed by a rise in Spike-specific TCR breadth and depth.

This clonotype was sampled from an adult in good health. The sequencing here drew on peripheral blood, taken on day 0 of AZD1222 vaccination. The genes are TRBV19 and TRBJ2-3; D is possibly TRBD1 (5 bases). In nucleotides, the CDR3 is TGTGCCAGTAGTATTCAGGGTGGCACAGATACGCAGTATTTT. Translating gives CASSIQGGTDTQYF. Full variable domain (outside the CDR3, taken from reference TRBV19 and TRBJ2-3): DGGITQSPKYLFRKEGQNVTLSCEQNLNHDAMYWYRQDPGQGLRLIYYSQIVNDFQKGDIAEGYSVSREKKESFPLTVTSAQKNPTAFYLCASSIQGGTDTQYFGPGTRLTVL.